In its sample, the clone carrying this T cell receptor (beta chain) was seen once. The target antigen is unknown. These data are taken from a study of Ad26.COV2.S vaccination and SARS-CoV-2 variants. Whole-study context: Ad26.COV2.S shots went into the muscle once or twice, 56 days apart.

Findings and caveats of the study: Post-vaccination spike-specific CD8+ and CD4+ T cell responses reportedly had substantial breadth. Measurement of non-spike TCR breadth gave similar results in vaccine and placebo recipients.

Treatment of the sample: roughly 18 received Ad26.COV2.S at low or high dose, single or two shots; about five received placebo; per-sample allocation not given. Material that was analyzed had been drawn on day 63 after the first vaccine or placebo injection. Spike of the Wuhan-strain SARS-CoV-2 was expressed by an Ad26 vector, which formed the vaccine. Trimming removed 4 bases at V and 6 bases at J, with 19 bases between. This CDR3 contains 15 residues. CDR1 and CDR2 from the germline V gene are SGDLS and YYNGEE. Profiling relied on immunoSEQ multiplex PCR, and the TCRdb table lists in-frame clones only, not all of them. The table has under 550,000 clones, around 89% seen once.

This chain connects TRBV9 to TRBJ1-2, with D perhaps TRBD1 (5 bases). The TCR comes from a person between 18 and 59 years old who received the Ad26.COV2.S COVID-19 vaccine or a placebo. Sample: peripheral blood, taken in a trial of Ad26.COV2.S vaccine versus placebo. This CDR3 is CASSTLGAGRNGYTF. As DNA, the CDR3 is TGTGCCAGCAGCACCCTCGGGGCAGGCCGGAATGGCTACACCTTC.